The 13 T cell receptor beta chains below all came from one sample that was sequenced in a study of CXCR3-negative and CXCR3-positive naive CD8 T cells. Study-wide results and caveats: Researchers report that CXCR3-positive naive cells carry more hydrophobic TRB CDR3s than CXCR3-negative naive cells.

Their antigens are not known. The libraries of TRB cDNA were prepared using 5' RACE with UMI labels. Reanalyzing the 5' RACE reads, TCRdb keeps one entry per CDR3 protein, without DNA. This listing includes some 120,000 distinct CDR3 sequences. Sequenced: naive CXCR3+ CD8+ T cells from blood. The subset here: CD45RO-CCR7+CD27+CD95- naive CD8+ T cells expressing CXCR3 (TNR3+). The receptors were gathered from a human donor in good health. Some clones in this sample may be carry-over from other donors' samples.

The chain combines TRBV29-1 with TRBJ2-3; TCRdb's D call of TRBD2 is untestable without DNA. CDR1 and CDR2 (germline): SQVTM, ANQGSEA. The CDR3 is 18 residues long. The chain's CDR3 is CSALGLAGTETSTDTQYF.

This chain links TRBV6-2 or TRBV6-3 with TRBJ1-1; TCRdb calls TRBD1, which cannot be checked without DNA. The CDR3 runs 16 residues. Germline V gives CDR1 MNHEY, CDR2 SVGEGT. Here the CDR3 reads CASSYSPTGLSTEAFF.

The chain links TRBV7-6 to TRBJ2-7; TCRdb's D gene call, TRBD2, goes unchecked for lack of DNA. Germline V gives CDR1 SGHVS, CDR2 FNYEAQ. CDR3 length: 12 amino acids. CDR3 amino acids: CASSLGGGQQYF. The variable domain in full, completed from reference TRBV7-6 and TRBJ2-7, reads GAGVSQSPRYKVTKRGQDVALRCDPISGHVSLYWYRQALGQGPEFLTYFNYEAQQDKSGLPNDRFSAERPEGSISTLTIQRTEQRDSAMYRCASSLGGGQQYFGPGTRLTVT.

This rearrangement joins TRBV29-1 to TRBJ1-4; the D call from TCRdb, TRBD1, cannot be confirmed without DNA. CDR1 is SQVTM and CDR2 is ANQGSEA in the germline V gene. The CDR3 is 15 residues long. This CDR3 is CSVEPQGPTNEKLFF.

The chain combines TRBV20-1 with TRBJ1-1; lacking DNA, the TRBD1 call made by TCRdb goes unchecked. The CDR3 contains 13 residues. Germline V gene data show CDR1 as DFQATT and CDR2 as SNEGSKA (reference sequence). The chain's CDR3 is CSARFTGDTEAFF.

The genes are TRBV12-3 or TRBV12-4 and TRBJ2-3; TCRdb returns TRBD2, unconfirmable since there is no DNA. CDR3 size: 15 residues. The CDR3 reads CASSPTSPGTDTQYF.

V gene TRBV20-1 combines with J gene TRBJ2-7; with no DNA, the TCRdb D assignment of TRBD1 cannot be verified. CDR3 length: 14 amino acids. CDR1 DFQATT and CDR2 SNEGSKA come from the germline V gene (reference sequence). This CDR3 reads CSATGTGENYEQYF.

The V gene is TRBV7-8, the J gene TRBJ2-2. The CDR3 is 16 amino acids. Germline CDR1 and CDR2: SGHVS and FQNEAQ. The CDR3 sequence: CASSLGNVANTGELFF. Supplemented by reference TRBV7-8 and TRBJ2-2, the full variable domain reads GAGVSQSPRYKVAKRGQDVALRCDPISGHVSLFWYQQALGQGPEFLTYFQNEAQLDKSGLPSDRFFAERPEGSVSTLKIQRTQQEDSAVYLCASSLGNVANTGELFFGEGSRLTVL.

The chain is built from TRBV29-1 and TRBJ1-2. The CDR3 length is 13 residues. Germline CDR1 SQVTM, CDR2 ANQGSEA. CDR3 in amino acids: CSAENPANYGYTF.

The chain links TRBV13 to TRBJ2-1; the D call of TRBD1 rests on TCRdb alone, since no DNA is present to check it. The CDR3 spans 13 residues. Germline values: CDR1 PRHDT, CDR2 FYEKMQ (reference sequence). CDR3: CASSLRDSNEQFF.

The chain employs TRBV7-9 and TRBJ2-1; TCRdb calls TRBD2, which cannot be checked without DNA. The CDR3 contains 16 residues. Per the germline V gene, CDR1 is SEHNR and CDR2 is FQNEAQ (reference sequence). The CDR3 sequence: CPSSILAGGSYNEQFF.

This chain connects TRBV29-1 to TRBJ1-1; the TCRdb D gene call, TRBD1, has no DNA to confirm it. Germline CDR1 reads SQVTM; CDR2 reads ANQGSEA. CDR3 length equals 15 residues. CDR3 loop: CSVEDPGRENTEAFF.

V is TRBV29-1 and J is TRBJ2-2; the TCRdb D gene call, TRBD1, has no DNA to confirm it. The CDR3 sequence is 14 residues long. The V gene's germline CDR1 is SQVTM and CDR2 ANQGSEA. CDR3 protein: CSVPVDENTGELFF.